The 31 T cell receptor beta chains given below trace back to one sample, sequenced in a study of T-cell memory formation after mild COVID-19. TCRdb re-called the 5' RACE reads with MiXCR, one entry per CDR3 protein. The sample includes roughly 110,000 distinct CDR3 sequences, around 15% of them seen just once. The sample comprised PBMCs or a T cell subset sorted from them (not recorded which). The receptors here all came from an adult woman who had mild COVID-19 (a few samples of this study predate the infection). Cell type and time point are not known.

This clonotype came up a few times. CDR3 coding DNA: TGCGCCAGCAGCTTGGATGGGAACGTCCAAGAGACCCAGTACTTC. Residues: CASSLDGNVQETQYF. The rearrangement links TRBV5-1 to TRBJ2-5; no firm D call. This CDR3 is built from 15 residues. Germline V gene sequence: CDR1 SGHRS, CDR2 YFSETQ. V was clipped by 0 bases and J by 1 base, with 10 bases between them. Based on the CDR3 plus reference TRBV5-1 and TRBJ2-5, the full variable domain is KAGVTQTPRYLIKTRGQQVTLSCSPISGHRSVSWYQQTPGQGLQFLFEYFSETQRNKGNFPGRFSGRQFSNSRSEMNVSTLELGDSALYLCASSLDGNVQETQYFGPGTRLLVL.

The chain carries TRBV19 and TRBJ2-3, with TRBD2 matching 10 bases. V shed 6 bases and J 0 bases; nucleotides not matched to a gene: 12. The CDR3 is 18 residues long. The V gene's germline CDR1 is LNHDA and CDR2 SQIVND (reference sequence). The chain's CDR3 is CASSISGLAETSTDTQYF. The CDR3 bases are TGTGCCAGTAGCATCTCTGGACTAGCGGAAACTAGCACAGATACGCAGTATTTT.

The rearrangement joins TRBV19 to TRBJ2-1, with TRBD1 as a possible D gene (5 bases). Germline V gene lookup returns CDR1 LNHDA and CDR2 SQIVND (reference sequence). The V end lost 3 bases, the J end lost 7 bases, and 13 bases lay between the germline ends. CDR3 length: 14 amino acids. Here the CDR3 reads CASSIPTRGNEQFF. In DNA, the CDR3 is TGTGCCAGTAGTATCCCTACAAGGGGTAATGAGCAGTTCTTC. Full variable domain (outside the CDR3, taken from reference TRBV19 and TRBJ2-1): DGGITQSPKYLFRKEGQNVTLSCEQNLNHDAMYWYRQDPGQGLRLIYYSQIVNDFQKGDIAEGYSVSREKKESFPLTVTSAQKNPTAFYLCASSIPTRGNEQFFGPGTRLTVL.

This clonotype was recorded a few times. The chain couples TRBV9 to TRBJ2-1; D gene uncertain. The ends were cut back, 2 bases at V and 8 bases at J, with 8 bases in the middle. CDR1 is SGDLS and CDR2 is YYNGEE in the germline V gene. CDR3 length: 12 amino acids. The chain's CDR3 is CASSVRSDEQFF. In nucleotides, the CDR3 is TGTGCCAGCAGCGTTAGAAGCGATGAGCAGTTCTTC.

This clonotype was recorded a few times. The V gene is TRBV7-8, the J gene TRBJ2-1; 8 nucleotides line up with TRBD2. Germline trimming cut 4 bases from V and 5 bases from J; bases unmatched to any gene: 7. CDR1 and CDR2 (germline): SGHVS, FQNEAQ. CDR3 length: 15 amino acids. CDR3 nucleotides: TGTGCCAGCAGCTCTCGGACTAGCCAAGACAATGAGCAGTTCTTC. This gives the protein CASSSRTSQDNEQFF.

The CDR3 region is CASSPGTATEEQYF. DNA of the CDR3: TGCGCCAGCAGCCCCGGGACAGCCACCGAGGAGCAGTACTTC. V gene TRBV5-1 combines with J gene TRBJ2-7; 7 bases agree with TRBD1. Trimming cost V 4 bases and J 7 bases; bases outside gene matches: 11. Germline V CDR1 and CDR2: SGHRS, YFSETQ. There are 14 residues in the CDR3.

This clonotype was recorded a few times. The V and J genes are TRBV6-5 and TRBJ2-7, with D possibly being TRBD1 (6 bases). Germline-derived CDR1 and CDR2 are MNHEY and SVGAGI. Trimming took 4 bases from V and 5 from J, leaving 18 bases between them. The CDR3 contains 15 residues. CDR3 nucleotides: TGTGCCAGCAGTTCCCCCGGGCAGGGGCGCGACGAGCAGTACTTC. Translation: CASSSPGQGRDEQYF.

CDR3 sequence reads: CASSVWGGENEQFF. In nucleotides, the CDR3 is TGTGCCAGCAGCGTATGGGGGGGGGAAAATGAGCAGTTCTTC. The chain uses TRBV7-3 and TRBJ2-1; 7 nucleotides align to TRBD2. Per the germline V gene, CDR1 is SGHTA and CDR2 is FQGTGA. CDR3 size: 14 residues. The V gene end was trimmed by 5 bases and the J gene end by 7 bases; junction bases not matched to a gene: 8.

This clonotype was found once. The chain employs TRBV7-6 and TRBJ1-2; possibly TRBD1 for D (6 bases). The CDR3 extends over 14 amino acids. Germline V gene sequence: CDR1 SGHVS, CDR2 FNYEAQ. Trimming cost V 4 bases and J 4 bases, with 13 bases left between them. DNA for the CDR3: TGTGCCAGCAGCTCTTCGGACAGTTTCTATGGCTACACCTTC. It yields the protein CASSSSDSFYGYTF.

This clonotype turned up a few times. This chain connects TRBV15 to TRBJ2-7; no clear D gene. The V gene's germline CDR1 is LNHNV and CDR2 YYDKDF (reference sequence). V was clipped by 5 bases and J by 0 bases, with 8 bases between them. CDR3 length: 13 residues. The CDR3 region has the DNA TGTGCCACCAGCCCAGGACGCTCCTACGAGCAGTACTTC. This sequence encodes CATSPGRSYEQYF.

This clonotype was seen a handful of times. The J gene is TRBJ2-7, the V gene TRBV4-1, with 7 nucleotides matching TRBD2. V was clipped by 0 bases and J by 4 bases; unmatched bases: 3. The V gene's germline CDR1 is MGHRA and CDR2 YSYEKL. The CDR3 is made up of 14 amino acids. CDR3 loop: CASSQEAGHYEQYF. Written as DNA, the CDR3 is TGCGCCAGCAGCCAAGAAGCGGGGCATTACGAGCAGTACTTC.

This clonotype occurred a few times. V is TRBV7-9 and J is TRBJ2-1; 8 positions match TRBD2. This CDR3 spans 16 amino acids. Trimming cost V 5 bases and J 5 bases; bases outside gene matches: 11. Germline V gene data show CDR1 as SEHNR and CDR2 as FQNEAQ (reference sequence). The CDR3 protein is CASSAASGQRHNEQFF. CDR3 DNA: TGTGCCAGCAGCGCGGCTAGCGGGCAACGACACAATGAGCAGTTCTTC.

This chain joins TRBV29-1 and TRBJ2-2; either TRBD1 or TRBD2 may fit D (5 bases each). There are 10 residues in the CDR3. Germline V gene sequence: CDR1 SQVTM, CDR2 ANQGSEA. V was shortened by 4 bases and J by 12 bases, with 9 bases between the two germline ends. DNA for the CDR3: TGCAGCGTTGGGACGGGGCAGCTGTTTTTT. Translating it yields CSVGTGQLFF.

The CDR3 DNA reads TGCGCCAGCAGTCTTGTCAAAAGCACAATAACAGGGATGATTTACAATCAGCCCCAGCATTTT. As protein: CASSLVKSTITGMIYNQPQHF. This chain connects TRBV23-1 to TRBJ1-5, with D perhaps TRBD1 (6 bases). TRBV23-1 falls under the ORF class, with uncertain function. The CDR3 runs 21 residues. V was trimmed by 4 bases and J by 3 bases, leaving 31 bases between them.

The chain recombines TRBV27 with TRBJ1-5; D perhaps matches TRBD1 (6 bases). Per the germline V gene, CDR1 is MNHEY and CDR2 is SMNVEV (reference sequence). The germline V and J ends were trimmed by 8 bases and 6 bases, with 17 bases remaining between them. The CDR3 length is 14 residues. The CDR3 protein is CASCPGGHGQPQHF. Here the CDR3 DNA reads TGTGCCAGCTGCCCCGGGGGGCATGGTCAGCCCCAGCATTTT.

There are a few counts of this clonotype. This chain links TRBV5-1 with TRBJ2-2; D unclear. Germline-derived CDR1 and CDR2 are SGHRS and YFSETQ. CDR3 size: 15 residues. V lost 4 bases and J 0 bases, leaving 10 bases between the germline ends. The CDR3 region has the DNA TGCGCCAGCAGCCCAGTTTACCCGAACACCGGGGAGCTGTTTTTT. Protein product: CASSPVYPNTGELFF.

The chain employs TRBV29-1 and TRBJ2-7; D unclear. Between the trimmed V and J ends, which lost 7 bases and 0 bases, there was a span of 13 bases. The V gene's germline CDR1 is SQVTM and CDR2 ANQGSEA. The CDR3 is 13 residues long. The CDR3 reads CSALPRFSYEQYF. CDR3 nucleotides: TGCAGCGCCTTACCCCGGTTCTCCTACGAGCAGTACTTC.

This clonotype appeared a few times. This chain joins TRBV5-5 and TRBJ1-3, with 7 bases that match TRBD1. Trimming removed 3 bases from V and 0 bases from J; junction bases left unmatched: 3. From germline, CDR1 is SGHKS and CDR2 YYEKEE (reference sequence). This CDR3 is built from 15 residues. CDR3 protein: CASSSDRDSGNTIYF. The CDR3 DNA reads as TGTGCCAGCAGCTCCGACAGGGACTCTGGAAACACCATATATTTT.

The chain joins TRBV6-5 to TRBJ1-4; no clear D gene. The germline gives CDR1 MNHEY, CDR2 SVGAGI. The CDR3 is 16 residues long. The V end was cut by 0 bases, the J end by 8 bases, with 16 bases between. CDR3 nucleotide sequence: TGTGCCAGCAGTTACTCGGCGTTGGACTGGGCGGAAAAACTGTTTTTT. This sequence encodes CASSYSALDWAEKLFF.

This clonotype was observed a handful of times. The chain links TRBV9 to TRBJ2-2; weak D call: TRBD2 (5 bases). The CDR3 extends over 16 amino acids. V was cut by 3 bases and J by 3 bases, with 15 bases left in between. Germline assignment: CDR1 SGDLS and CDR2 YYNGEE. CDR3 DNA: TGTGCCAGCAGCGGAGAGGGAAAAAGGGACACCGGGGAGCTGTTTTTT. The encoded protein is CASSGEGKRDTGELFF. Filled out from reference TRBV9 and TRBJ2-2, the complete variable domain reads DSGVTQTPKHLITATGQRVTLRCSPRSGDLSVYWYQQSLDQGLQFLIQYYNGEERAKGNILERFSAQQFPDLHSELNLSSLELGDSALYFCASSGEGKRDTGELFFGEGSRLTVL.

This chain joins TRBV20-1 and TRBJ2-7; D gene ambiguous. Germline values: CDR1 DFQATT, CDR2 SNEGSKA (reference sequence). This CDR3 comprises 13 residues. With 4 bases removed from V and 4 bases from J, the gap between germline ends came to 14 bases. In DNA, the CDR3 is TGCAGTGCTAAAAAATGGGGTGTTTACGAGCAGTACTTC. This gives the protein CSAKKWGVYEQYF.

This clonotype has more than one count but fewer than ten. The chain has TRBV7-6 and TRBJ2-7; 9 bases map to TRBD1. This CDR3 spans 15 amino acids. V lost 5 bases to trimming and J lost 2 bases; unmatched junction nucleotides: 7. Germline-derived CDR1 and CDR2 are SGHVS and FNYEAQ. CDR3 sequence: CASSPLTGGAYEQYF. Here the CDR3 DNA reads TGTGCCAGCAGCCCCCTGACAGGGGGGGCCTACGAGCAGTACTTC. Full variable domain (outside the CDR3, taken from reference TRBV7-6 and TRBJ2-7): GAGVSQSPRYKVTKRGQDVALRCDPISGHVSLYWYRQALGQGPEFLTYFNYEAQQDKSGLPNDRFSAERPEGSISTLTIQRTEQRDSAMYRCASSPLTGGAYEQYFGPGTRLTVT.

Only a few counts were recorded for this clonotype. Sequence at one end of the junction differs from germline and may be a read error. The rearrangement uses TRBV4-3 and TRBJ2-1; a possible D gene is TRBD2 (6 bases). The CDR3 covers 15 residues. Germline CDR1 LGHNA, CDR2 YSLEER. Here the CDR3 reads CASSQDGDSDNEQFF. DNA of the CDR3: TGCGCCAGCAGCCAAGATGGGGACTCCGACAATGAGCAGTTCTTC.

The rearrangement links TRBV5-6 to TRBJ1-1; D gene uncertain. The length of the CDR3 is 13 residues. From germline, CDR1 is SGHDT and CDR2 YYEEEE. V lost 3 bases to trimming and J lost 1 base, with 7 bases between them. CDR3 residues: CASSSERNTEAFF. The CDR3 bases are TGTGCCAGCAGCTCCGAAAGGAACACTGAAGCTTTCTTT.

The table lists this clonotype with a few counts. V usage is TRBV7-9 and J usage is TRBJ2-5; D perhaps matches TRBD1 (5 bases). The germline V and J ends were trimmed by 6 bases and 1 base, with 12 bases remaining between them. The CDR3 runs to 14 residues. Germline lookup yields CDR1 SEHNR and CDR2 FQNEAQ (reference sequence). The DNA of the CDR3 is TGTGCCAGCAGAGGACAACCGGTCCAAGAGACCCAGTACTTC. Its protein product is CASRGQPVQETQYF.

This clonotype occurred a few times. The rearrangement links TRBV5-1 to TRBJ2-7, with a possible D match to TRBD2 (6 bases). The CDR3 is 16 residues long. Trimming pared 0 bases from V and 6 bases from J, leaving 19 bases between. Germline V gives CDR1 SGHRS, CDR2 YFSETQ. The CDR3 is CASSLGVREETVEQYF. CDR3 in DNA: TGCGCCAGCAGCTTGGGCGTCAGGGAGGAGACGGTCGAGCAGTACTTC.

The chain joins TRBV9 to TRBJ1-1, with D maybe TRBD1 (5 bases). The CDR3 sequence is 13 residues long. V was shortened by 7 bases and J by 1 base, with 11 bases between the two germline ends. Looked up from germline, CDR1 is SGDLS and CDR2 is YYNGEE. CDR3 in amino acids: CASGTGENTEAFF. Written as DNA, the CDR3 is TGTGCCAGCGGTACGGGGGAGAACACTGAAGCTTTCTTT.

The table lists this clonotype with many counts. V gene TRBV19 combines with J gene TRBJ2-7, with 9 bases aligning to TRBD2. In germline, CDR1 is LNHDA, CDR2 SQIVND (reference sequence). V lost 8 bases, J lost 6 bases, and 8 bases stayed unmatched. The CDR3 is 13 amino acids. The CDR3: CASSSGIWLEQYF. DNA of the CDR3: TGTGCCAGTTCTAGCGGGATCTGGCTCGAGCAGTACTTC.

This clonotype has just a few counts. This chain connects TRBV18 to TRBJ2-5; TRBD2 is a possible D gene (6 bases). The CDR3 runs 15 residues. The germline gives CDR1 KGHSH, CDR2 LQKENI. V was trimmed by 4 bases and J by 5 bases, leaving 17 bases between them. The CDR3 spells CASSHPGGLHETQYF. The CDR3 DNA reads as TGTGCCAGCTCACACCCTGGGGGGTTGCACGAGACCCAGTACTTC.

V is TRBV7-6 and J is TRBJ1-5, with a possible D match to TRBD1 (6 bases). The germline V gene has CDR1 SGHVS and CDR2 FNYEAQ. The CDR3 is 14 residues long. V lost 6 bases and J lost 3, with 12 bases in between. CDR3 loop: CASRHREPNQPQHF. CDR3 sequence (DNA): TGTGCCAGCAGGCACAGGGAACCCAATCAGCCCCAGCATTTT.

The V and J genes are TRBV9 and TRBJ2-5; D gene uncertain. Per germline, CDR1 SGDLS and CDR2 YYNGEE. The CDR3 consists of 14 residues. With 2 bases removed from V and 1 base from J, the gap between germline ends came to 9 bases. The CDR3 sequence is CASSVDGTQETQYF. CDR3 bases: TGTGCCAGCAGCGTGGACGGAACCCAAGAGACCCAGTACTTC.